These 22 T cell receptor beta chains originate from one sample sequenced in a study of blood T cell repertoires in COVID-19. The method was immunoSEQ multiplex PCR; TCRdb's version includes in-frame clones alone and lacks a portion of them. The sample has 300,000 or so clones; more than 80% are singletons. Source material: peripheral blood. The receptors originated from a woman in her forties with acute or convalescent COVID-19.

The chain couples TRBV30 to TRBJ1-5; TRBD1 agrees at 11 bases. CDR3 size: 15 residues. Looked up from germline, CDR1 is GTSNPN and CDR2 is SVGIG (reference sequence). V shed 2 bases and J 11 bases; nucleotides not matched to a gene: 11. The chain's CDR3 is CAWSSGQGGILAQHF. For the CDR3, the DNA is TGTGCCTGGAGTTCGGGACAGGGGGGGATTCTGGCCCAGCATTTT.

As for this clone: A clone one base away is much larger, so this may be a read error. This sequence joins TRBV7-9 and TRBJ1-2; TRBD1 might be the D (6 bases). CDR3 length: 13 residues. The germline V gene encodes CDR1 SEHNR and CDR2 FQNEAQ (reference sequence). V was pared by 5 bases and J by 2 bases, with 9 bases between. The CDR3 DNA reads TGTGCCAGCAGCCCCGGACAGAACTATGGCTACACCTTC. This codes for CASSPGQNYGYTF.

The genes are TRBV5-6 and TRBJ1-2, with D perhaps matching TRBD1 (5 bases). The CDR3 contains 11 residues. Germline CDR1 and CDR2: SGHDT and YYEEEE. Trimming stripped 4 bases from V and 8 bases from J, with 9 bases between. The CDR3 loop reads CASSPGHGYTF. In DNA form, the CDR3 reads TGTGCCAGCAGCCCAGGGCACGGCTACACCTTC.

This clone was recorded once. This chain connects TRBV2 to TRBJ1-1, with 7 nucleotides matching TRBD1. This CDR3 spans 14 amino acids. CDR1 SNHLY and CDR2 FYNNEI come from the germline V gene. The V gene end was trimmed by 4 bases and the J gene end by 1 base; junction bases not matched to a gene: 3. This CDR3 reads CASSGGGRNTEAFF. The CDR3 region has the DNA TGTGCCAGCAGTGGAGGGGGCAGGAACACTGAAGCTTTCTTT.

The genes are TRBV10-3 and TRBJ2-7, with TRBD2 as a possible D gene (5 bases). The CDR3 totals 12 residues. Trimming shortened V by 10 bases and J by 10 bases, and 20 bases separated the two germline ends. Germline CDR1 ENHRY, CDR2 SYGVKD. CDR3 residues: CATGMMGDLQYV. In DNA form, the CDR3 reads TGTGCCACGGGGATGATGGGCGATCTACAGTACGTC.

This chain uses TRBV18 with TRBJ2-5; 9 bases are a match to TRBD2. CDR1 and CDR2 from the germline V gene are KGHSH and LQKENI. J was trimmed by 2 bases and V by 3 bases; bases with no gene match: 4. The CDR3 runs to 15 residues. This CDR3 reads CASSPLLAGQETQYF. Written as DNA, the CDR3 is TGTGCCAGCTCACCCCTCCTAGCGGGACAAGAGACCCAGTACTTC.

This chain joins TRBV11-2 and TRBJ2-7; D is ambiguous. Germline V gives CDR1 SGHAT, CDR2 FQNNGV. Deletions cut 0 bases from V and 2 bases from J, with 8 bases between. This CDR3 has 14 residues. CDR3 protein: CASSLDYSPYEQYV. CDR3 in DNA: TGTGCCAGCAGCTTAGATTACAGTCCCTACGAGCAGTACGTC.

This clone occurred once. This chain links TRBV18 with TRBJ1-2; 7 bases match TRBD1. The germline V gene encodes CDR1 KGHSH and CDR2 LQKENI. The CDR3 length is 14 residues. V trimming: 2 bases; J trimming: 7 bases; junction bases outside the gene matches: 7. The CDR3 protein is CASSPVTGVAGYTF. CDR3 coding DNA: TGTGCCAGCTCACCAGTCACAGGGGTCGCTGGCTACACCTTC.

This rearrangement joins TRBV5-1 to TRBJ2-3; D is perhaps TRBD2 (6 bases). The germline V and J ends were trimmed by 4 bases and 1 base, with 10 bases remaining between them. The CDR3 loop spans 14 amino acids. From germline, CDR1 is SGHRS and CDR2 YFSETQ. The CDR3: CASSPIAGTDTQYF. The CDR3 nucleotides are TGCGCCAGCAGCCCGATAGCGGGCACAGATACGCAGTATTTT.

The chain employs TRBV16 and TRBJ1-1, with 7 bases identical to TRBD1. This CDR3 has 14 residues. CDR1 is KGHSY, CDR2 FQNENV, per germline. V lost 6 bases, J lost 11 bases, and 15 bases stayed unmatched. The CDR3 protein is CASSLRGTAIEAFF. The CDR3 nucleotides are TGTGCCAGCAGTCTTAGGGGGACAGCCATTGAGGCTTTCTTT.

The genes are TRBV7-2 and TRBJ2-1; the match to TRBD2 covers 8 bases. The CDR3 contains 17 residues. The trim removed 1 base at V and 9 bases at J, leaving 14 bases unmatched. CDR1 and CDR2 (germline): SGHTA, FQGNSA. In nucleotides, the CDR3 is TGTGCCAGCAGCTTAGGAGCTGGCGGGGGGCCAGTAGGTGAGCAGTTCTTC. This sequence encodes CASSLGAGGGPVGEQFF.

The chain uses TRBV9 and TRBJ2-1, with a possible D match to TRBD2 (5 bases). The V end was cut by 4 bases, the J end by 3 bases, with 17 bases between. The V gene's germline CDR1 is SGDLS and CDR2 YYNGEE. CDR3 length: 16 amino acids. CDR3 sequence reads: CASSTDFGGGYNEQFF. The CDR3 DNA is TGTGCCAGCAGCACCGATTTTGGAGGTGGCTACAATGAGCAGTTCTTC. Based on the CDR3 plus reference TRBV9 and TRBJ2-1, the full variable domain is DSGVTQTPKHLITATGQRVTLRCSPRSGDLSVYWYQQSLDQGLQFLIQYYNGEERAKGNILERFSAQQFPDLHSELNLSSLELGDSALYFCASSTDFGGGYNEQFFGPGTRLTVL.

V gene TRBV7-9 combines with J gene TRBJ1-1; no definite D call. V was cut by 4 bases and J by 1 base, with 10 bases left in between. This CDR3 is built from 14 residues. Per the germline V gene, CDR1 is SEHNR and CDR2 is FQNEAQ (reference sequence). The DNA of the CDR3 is TGTGCCAGCAGCTCCTCTACAGCGAACACTGAAGCTTTCTTT. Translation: CASSSSTANTEAFF.

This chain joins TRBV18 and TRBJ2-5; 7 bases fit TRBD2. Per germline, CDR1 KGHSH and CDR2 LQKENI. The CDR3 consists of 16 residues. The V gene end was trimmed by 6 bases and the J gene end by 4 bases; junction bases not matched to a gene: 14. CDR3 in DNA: TGTGCCAGCTCGATCGCATCGGGGGGTTCTGGAGAGACCCAGTACTTC. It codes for CASSIASGGSGETQYF. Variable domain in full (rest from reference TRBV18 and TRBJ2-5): NAGVMQNPRHLVRRRGQEARLRCSPMKGHSHVYWYRQLPEEGLKFMVYLQKENIIDESGMPKERFSAEFPKEGPSILRIQQVVRGDSAAYFCASSIASGGSGETQYFGPGTRLLVL.

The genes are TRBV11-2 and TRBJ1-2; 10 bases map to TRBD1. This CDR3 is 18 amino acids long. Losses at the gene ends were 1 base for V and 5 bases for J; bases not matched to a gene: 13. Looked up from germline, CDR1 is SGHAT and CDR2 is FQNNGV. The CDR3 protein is CASSLGVTGGLNEYGYTF. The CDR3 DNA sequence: TGTGCCAGCAGCTTAGGGGTGACAGGGGGCCTTAATGAGTATGGCTACACCTTC.

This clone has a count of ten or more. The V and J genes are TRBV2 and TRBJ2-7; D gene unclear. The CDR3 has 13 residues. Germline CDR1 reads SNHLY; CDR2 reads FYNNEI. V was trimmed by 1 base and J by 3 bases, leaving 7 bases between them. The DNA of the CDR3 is TGTGCCAGCAGTGAAGAACTAATCTACGAGCAGTACGTC. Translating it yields CASSEELIYEQYV.

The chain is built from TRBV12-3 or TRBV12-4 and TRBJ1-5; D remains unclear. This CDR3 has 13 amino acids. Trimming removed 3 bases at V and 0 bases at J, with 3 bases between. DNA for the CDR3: TGTGCCAGCAGTTTGAGTAGCAATCAGCCCCAGCATTTT. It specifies CASSLSSNQPQHF.

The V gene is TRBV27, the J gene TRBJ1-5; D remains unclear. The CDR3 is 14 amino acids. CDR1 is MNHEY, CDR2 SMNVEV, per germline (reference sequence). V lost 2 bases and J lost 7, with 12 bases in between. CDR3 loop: CASSLAPGIQPQHF. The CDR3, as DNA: TGTGCCAGCAGTTTAGCGCCAGGTATCCAGCCCCAGCATTTT.

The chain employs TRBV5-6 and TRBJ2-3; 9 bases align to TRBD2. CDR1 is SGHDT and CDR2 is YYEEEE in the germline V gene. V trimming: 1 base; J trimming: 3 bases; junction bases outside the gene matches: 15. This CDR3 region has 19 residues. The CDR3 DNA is TGTGCCAGCAGCTTGTTCATCTCGCGGGGGGGCCGAGGGACAGATACGCAGTATTTT. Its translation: CASSLFISRGGRGTDTQYF.

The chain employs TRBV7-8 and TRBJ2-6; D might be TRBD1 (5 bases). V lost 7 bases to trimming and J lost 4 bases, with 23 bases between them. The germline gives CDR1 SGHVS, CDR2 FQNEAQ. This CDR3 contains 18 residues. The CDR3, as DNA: TGTGCCAGCAACGACAGAGGCAGTTTCCGCTCCGGGGCCAACGTCCTGACTTTC. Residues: CASNDRGSFRSGANVLTF. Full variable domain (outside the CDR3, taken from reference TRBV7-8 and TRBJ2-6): GAGVSQSPRYKVAKRGQDVALRCDPISGHVSLFWYQQALGQGPEFLTYFQNEAQLDKSGLPSDRFFAERPEGSVSTLKIQRTQQEDSAVYLCASNDRGSFRSGANVLTFGAGSRLTVL.

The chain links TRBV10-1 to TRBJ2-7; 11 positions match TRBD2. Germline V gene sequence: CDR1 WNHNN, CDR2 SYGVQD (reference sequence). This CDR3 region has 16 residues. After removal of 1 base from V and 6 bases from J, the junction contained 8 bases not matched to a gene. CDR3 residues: CASSEYGSGGASEQYV. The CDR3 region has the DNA TGCGCCAGCAGTGAGTATGGTAGCGGGGGGGCTTCCGAGCAGTACGTC.

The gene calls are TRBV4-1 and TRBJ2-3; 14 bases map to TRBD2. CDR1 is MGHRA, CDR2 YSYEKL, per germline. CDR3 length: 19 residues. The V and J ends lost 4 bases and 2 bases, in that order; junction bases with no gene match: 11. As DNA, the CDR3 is TGCGCCAGCAGCCCGGCCGCTGGGACTAGCGGGGGAGCCACAGATACGCAGTATTTT. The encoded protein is CASSPAAGTSGGATDTQYF.